The present T cell receptor beta chain was sequenced within a study of blood T cell repertoires in COVID-19. Overall study: Italy, Spain and the United States were the sources of the convalescent and acute COVID-19 samples. T cells, B-cell-depleted T cells, or PBMCs provided the cDNA or gDNA that served as material.

Data came from immunoSEQ multiplex PCR; TCRdb stores just in-frame clones and leaves some out. The profile shows about 140,000 clones, 65% to 85% of them singletons. Trimming took 5 bases from V and 2 from J; bases not matched to a gene: 6. This CDR3 spans 14 amino acids. The germline CDR1 and CDR2 sequences are LNHDA and SQIVND (reference sequence). This chain connects TRBV19 to TRBJ2-7; 7 nucleotides agree with TRBD1. The clonotype comes from a human donor in a cohort sampled during active COVID-19. The sample taken for sequencing was peripheral blood. In DNA, the CDR3 is TGTGCCAGTAGTTCCGGGACAGAGACCTACGAGCAGTACTTC. Encoded protein: CASSSGTETYEQYF.